This TCR beta chain originates from a study of T cells in Graves' hyperthyroidism and ophthalmopathy. Points from the study as a whole: Peripheral blood also featured most of the thyroid clonotypes expanded above 0.001.

Uncontrolled infections, other autoimmune diseases, pregnancy or lactation led to exclusion of patients. The CDR3 runs to 15 residues. Deletions cut 6 bases from V and 5 bases from J, with 17 bases between. Germline CDR1 reads MNHEY; CDR2 reads SVGEGT. This clonotype was seen ten or more times. Its antigen is not known. Amplified TCR beta CDR3 regions derived from RNA transcripts. Carried out on the TCR CDR3, a first-round RT-PCR used the HTBI primer set. TCRdb re-called the multiplex PCR reads with MiXCR, one entry per CDR3 protein. The table has 500,000 to 600,000 distinct CDR3 sequences, roughly 17% seen once.

The clonotype comes from a woman younger than 30 with Graves' hyperthyroidism. The sample was blood. The chain combines TRBV6-2 or TRBV6-3 with TRBJ2-1; D is undetermined. The CDR3 region has the DNA TGTGCCAGCAGCACAGATAATGCTAGTCACAATGAGCAGTTCTTC. It specifies CASSTDNASHNEQFF.